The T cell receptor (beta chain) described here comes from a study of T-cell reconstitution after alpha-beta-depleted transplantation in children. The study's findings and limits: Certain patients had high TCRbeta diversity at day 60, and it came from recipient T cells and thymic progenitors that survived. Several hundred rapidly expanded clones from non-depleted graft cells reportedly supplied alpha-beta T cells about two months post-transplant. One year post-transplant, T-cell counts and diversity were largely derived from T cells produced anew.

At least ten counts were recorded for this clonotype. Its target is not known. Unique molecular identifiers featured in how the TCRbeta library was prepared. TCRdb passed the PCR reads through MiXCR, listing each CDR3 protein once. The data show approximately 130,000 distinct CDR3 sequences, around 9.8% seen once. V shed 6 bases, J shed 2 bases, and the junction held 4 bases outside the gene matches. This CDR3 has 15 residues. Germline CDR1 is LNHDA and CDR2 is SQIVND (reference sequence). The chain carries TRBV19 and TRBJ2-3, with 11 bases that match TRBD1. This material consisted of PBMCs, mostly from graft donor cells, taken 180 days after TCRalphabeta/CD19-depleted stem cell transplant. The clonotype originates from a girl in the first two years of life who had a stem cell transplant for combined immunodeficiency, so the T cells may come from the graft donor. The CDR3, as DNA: TGTGCCAGTAGCCTGGGACAGGGGGTCACAGATACGCAGTATTTT. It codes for CASSLGQGVTDTQYF. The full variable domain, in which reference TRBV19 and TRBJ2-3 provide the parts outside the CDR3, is DGGITQSPKYLFRKEGQNVTLSCEQNLNHDAMYWYRQDPGQGLRLIYYSQIVNDFQKGDIAEGYSVSREKKESFPLTVTSAQKNPTAFYLCASSLGQGVTDTQYFGPGTRLTVL.